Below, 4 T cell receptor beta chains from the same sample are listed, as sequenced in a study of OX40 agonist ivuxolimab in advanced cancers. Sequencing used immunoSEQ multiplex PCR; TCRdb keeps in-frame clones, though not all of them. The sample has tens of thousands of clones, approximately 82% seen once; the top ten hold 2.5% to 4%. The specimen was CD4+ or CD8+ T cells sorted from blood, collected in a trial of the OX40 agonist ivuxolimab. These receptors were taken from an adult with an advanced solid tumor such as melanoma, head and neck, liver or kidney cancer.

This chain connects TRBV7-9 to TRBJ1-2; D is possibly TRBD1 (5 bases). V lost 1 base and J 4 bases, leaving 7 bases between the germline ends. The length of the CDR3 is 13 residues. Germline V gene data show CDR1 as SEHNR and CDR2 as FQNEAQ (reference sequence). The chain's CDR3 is CASSLDGGYGYTF. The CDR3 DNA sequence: TGTGCCAGCAGCTTAGACGGGGGCTATGGCTACACCTTC.

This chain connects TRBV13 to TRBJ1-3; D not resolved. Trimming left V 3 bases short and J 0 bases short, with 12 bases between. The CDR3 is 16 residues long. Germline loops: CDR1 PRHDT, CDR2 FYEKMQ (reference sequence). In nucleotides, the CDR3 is TGTGCCAGCAGCTTCCCATCCCGCCACTCTGGAAACACCATATATTTT. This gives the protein CASSFPSRHSGNTIYF.

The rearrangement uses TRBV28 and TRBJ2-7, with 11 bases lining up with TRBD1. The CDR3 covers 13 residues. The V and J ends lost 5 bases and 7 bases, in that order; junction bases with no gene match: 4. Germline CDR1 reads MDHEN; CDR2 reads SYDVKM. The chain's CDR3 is CASSPGTGGEQYF. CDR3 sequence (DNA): TGTGCCAGCAGTCCCGGGACAGGGGGAGAGCAGTACTTC. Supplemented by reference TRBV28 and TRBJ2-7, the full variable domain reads DVKVTQSSRYLVKRTGEKVFLECVQDMDHENMFWYRQDPGLGLRLIYFSYDVKMKEKGDIPEGYSVSREKKERFSLILESASTNQTSMYLCASSPGTGGEQYFGPGTRLTVT.

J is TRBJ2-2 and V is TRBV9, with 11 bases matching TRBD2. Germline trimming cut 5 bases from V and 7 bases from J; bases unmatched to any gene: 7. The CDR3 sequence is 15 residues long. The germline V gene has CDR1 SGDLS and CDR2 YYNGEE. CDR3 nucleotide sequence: TGTGCCAGCAGTCCTCGACTAGCGGGGAGCGGGGAGCTGTTTTTT. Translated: CASSPRLAGSGELFF.